This TCR beta chain stems from a study of blood T cell repertoires in COVID-19. Sequencing was performed with immunoSEQ multiplex PCR; in TCRdb, only in-frame clones are kept and a portion is missing. The sample carries 220,000 or so clones, 82% recorded once. Trimming removed 2 bases from V and 1 base from J, with 9 bases in between. The CDR3 has 14 amino acids. The V gene's germline CDR1 is SGHAT and CDR2 FQNNGV. The V call is TRBV11-2, the J call TRBJ2-7; D unresolved. Sequencing input: PBMCs or T cells enriched from blood (not recorded which). This sequence originates from a woman aged 55 to 70 who had recovered from COVID-19. The CDR3 sequence: CASSLFGISYEQYF. The CDR3, as DNA: TGTGCCAGCAGCTTATTTGGCATTTCCTACGAGCAGTACTTC. The variable domain in full, with the rest retrieved from reference TRBV11-2 and TRBJ2-7, is EAGVAQSPRYKIIEKRQSVAFWCNPISGHATLYWYQQILGQGPKLLIQFQNNGVVDDSQLPKDRFSAERLKGVDSTLKIQPAKLEDSAVYLCASSLFGISYEQYFGPGTRLTVT.